This T cell receptor beta chain was obtained from a study of blood T cell repertoires in COVID-19. Study as a whole: Acute and convalescent COVID-19 specimens originated in the United States, Italy and Spain. T cells, B-cell-depleted T cells, or PBMCs provided the cDNA or gDNA that served as material.

Per the germline V gene, CDR1 is MGHDK and CDR2 is SYGVNS. This CDR3 has 13 amino acids. The ends lost 6 bases at V and 6 bases at J; junction bases unmatched: 7. Original data processing: Quantification of nucleated cells was approximated via reference gene primer amplification. Sequenced by immunoSEQ multiplex PCR; TCRdb stores in-frame clones only, minus some. V, J and clone size reflect that table, while D and trimming were determined from the DNA. The repertoire holds about 64,000 clones, about four fifths seen once, with around 5% in the top ten. The chain joins TRBV25-1 to TRBJ2-7, with 8 bases identical to TRBD1. The receptor comes from a human donor in a cohort sampled during active COVID-19. Specimen: peripheral blood. The CDR3 loop is CASSPGQVREQYF. In DNA form, the CDR3 reads TGTGCCAGCAGCCCGGGACAGGTACGCGAGCAGTACTTC.